This TCR beta chain emerged from a study of beta chain features in type 1 diabetes. Germline values: CDR1 MNHEY, CDR2 SMNVEV (reference sequence). V lost 5 bases, J lost 2 bases, and 10 bases lay in between. The CDR3 sequence is 14 residues long. All of the isolated RNA was reverse transcribed, so expressed TCRB transcripts were sequenced. Produced via immunoSEQ multiplex PCR; TCRdb's table is partial and in-frame only. The sample records 40,000 or so clones, 66% being singletons. On this clone: Its specificity is unknown.

General study results and limits: Patients with Type 1 diabetes showed moderately but significantly shorter TCRB CDR3s in all four CD4+ subsets.

The receptor's source is a woman younger than 30 with type 1 diabetes. Material: Tregs from blood. The chain couples TRBV27 to TRBJ1-3; tentatively, D is TRBD1 (5 bases). CDR3 bases: TGTGCCAGCAGTCCCGGGACTGCTGGAAACACCATATATTTT. The encoded protein is CASSPGTAGNTIYF.